What follows are 18 T cell receptor beta chains derived from one specimen sequenced in a study of blood T cell repertoires in COVID-19. Using immunoSEQ multiplex PCR, the repertoire was profiled, and TCRdb retains in-frame clones only, with some absent. The repertoire holds over 250,000 clones, with 75% to 90% as singletons. Material for sequencing was peripheral blood. These receptors were taken from a man aged 45 to 65 with acute or convalescent COVID-19.

The J gene is TRBJ2-1, the V gene TRBV9; 8 nucleotides align to TRBD2. CDR1 SGDLS and CDR2 YYNGEE come from the germline V gene. The CDR3 is made up of 16 amino acids. The V segment lost 4 bases and the J segment 0 bases; nucleotides outside the gene matches: 6. CDR3 region: CASSPSGGVSYNEQFF. The CDR3 DNA reads TGTGCCAGCAGCCCGAGCGGGGGAGTCTCCTACAATGAGCAGTTCTTC. The complete variable domain, with remaining parts taken from reference TRBV9 and TRBJ2-1, reads DSGVTQTPKHLITATGQRVTLRCSPRSGDLSVYWYQQSLDQGLQFLIQYYNGEERAKGNILERFSAQQFPDLHSELNLSSLELGDSALYFCASSPSGGVSYNEQFFGPGTRLTVL.

This rearrangement joins TRBV30 to TRBJ1-3; D may be TRBD1 (6 bases). V shed 1 base and J shed 10 bases, with 11 bases lying between them. There are 12 residues in the CDR3. Per germline, CDR1 GTSNPN and CDR2 SVGIG (reference sequence). The CDR3 spells CAWSGTGPTIYF. The CDR3 nucleotides are TGTGCCTGGAGTGGCACAGGGCCTACCATATATTTT.

The chain carries TRBV5-1 and TRBJ2-5; 7 bases align to TRBD1. Germline CDR1 reads SGHRS; CDR2 reads YFSETQ. The CDR3 length is 14 residues. The ends lost 4 bases at V and 5 bases at J; junction bases unmatched: 8. The CDR3 is CASSTTGPGETQYF. The CDR3 bases are TGCGCCAGCAGCACGACAGGGCCTGGGGAGACCCAGTACTTC.

The chain joins TRBV10-3 to TRBJ2-3; TRBD1 is a possible D gene (6 bases). CDR1 ENHRY and CDR2 SYGVKD come from the germline V gene. Trimming pared 6 bases from V and 1 base from J, leaving 17 bases between. This CDR3 has 16 residues. The CDR3 here is CAISLGTPLGTDTQYF. DNA for the CDR3: TGTGCCATCAGCCTAGGGACACCCCTCGGCACAGATACGCAGTATTTT.

This clone was seen more than once but under ten times. The J gene is TRBJ2-3, the V gene TRBV30; possible D gene TRBD2, 6 bases. CDR1 and CDR2 from the germline V gene are GTSNPN and SVGIG (reference sequence). Between the trimmed V and J ends, which lost 4 bases and 0 bases, there was a span of 8 bases. The CDR3 runs 13 residues. Here the CDR3 DNA reads TGTGCCTGGACGGAGGGGAGCACAGATACGCAGTATTTT. Translated: CAWTEGSTDTQYF.

The chain combines TRBV18 with TRBJ1-6, with 7 bases identical to TRBD1. V was pared by 2 bases and J by 6 bases, with 4 bases of the junction left unmatched. The length of the CDR3 is 15 residues. The germline CDR1 and CDR2 sequences are KGHSH and LQKENI. The CDR3 DNA reads as TGTGCCAGCTCACCATTCCAGGGGGGTAATTCACCCCTCCACTTT. Its protein is CASSPFQGGNSPLHF.

CDR3 in amino acids: CASSLNQGNYGYTF. CDR3 bases: TGCGCCAGCAGCCTAAATCAGGGAAACTATGGCTACACCTTC. The chain recombines TRBV5-1 with TRBJ1-2; tentative D call: TRBD1 (5 bases). Trimming took 4 bases from V and 2 from J, leaving 12 bases between them. CDR1 is SGHRS, CDR2 YFSETQ, per germline. The CDR3 extends over 14 amino acids.

This clone has a handful of counts. The chain couples TRBV2 to TRBJ2-5; 9 bases map to TRBD2. The V gene's germline CDR1 is SNHLY and CDR2 FYNNEI. The V gene end was trimmed by 8 bases and the J gene end by 4 bases; junction bases not matched to a gene: 8. The CDR3 sequence is 14 residues long. For the CDR3, the DNA is TGTGCCAGCTTGGCAGGACTAGCGTCAGAGACCCAGTACTTC. Its translation: CASLAGLASETQYF.

V and J are TRBV29-1 and TRBJ2-5; 8 bases are a match to TRBD2. This CDR3 has 15 amino acids. The trim removed 0 bases at V and 7 bases at J, leaving 10 bases unmatched. The V gene's germline CDR1 is SQVTM and CDR2 ANQGSEA. CDR3 sequence reads: CSVEDGYLRGGTQYF. The CDR3 DNA is TGCAGCGTTGAAGATGGGTACCTTCGGGGGGGGACCCAGTACTTC. Full variable domain (remainder filled in from reference TRBV29-1 and TRBJ2-5): SAVISQKPSRDICQRGTSLTIQCQVDSQVTMMFWYRQQPGQSLTLIATANQGSEATYESGFVIDKFPISRPNLTFSTLTVSNMSPEDSSIYLCSVEDGYLRGGTQYFGPGTRLLVL.

The chain has TRBV7-6 and TRBJ2-7; D may be TRBD1 (5 bases). The CDR3 extends over 15 amino acids. The ends were cut back, 5 bases at V and 0 bases at J, with 14 bases in the middle. Germline V gene lookup returns CDR1 SGHVS and CDR2 FNYEAQ. CDR3 nucleotide sequence: TGTGCCAGCAGCCAGTCGACAGCAAGCTCCTACGAGCAGTACTTC. Its protein product is CASSQSTASSYEQYF.

The gene calls are TRBV2 and TRBJ2-6, with D maybe TRBD2 (5 bases). This CDR3 contains 17 residues. CDR1 and CDR2 from the germline V gene are SNHLY and FYNNEI. Trimming shortened V by 6 bases and J by 0 bases, and 15 bases separated the two germline ends. CDR3 nucleotides: TGTGCCAGCAGGAGGGTGGACCCTAGCTCTGGGGCCAACGTCCTGACTTTC. It yields the protein CASRRVDPSSGANVLTF.

The V and J genes are TRBV7-8 and TRBJ1-2; D gene unclear. The CDR3 has 12 amino acids. V lost 3 bases and J 4 bases, leaving 6 bases between the germline ends. Germline assignment: CDR1 SGHVS and CDR2 FQNEAQ. DNA for the CDR3: TGTGCCAGCAGCTTGATGAGCTATGGCTACACCTTC. It codes for CASSLMSYGYTF.

The chain has TRBV6-1 and TRBJ1-6; D might be TRBD1 (6 bases). The CDR3 totals 19 residues. Trimming cost V 0 bases and J 3 bases, with 18 bases left between them. Germline values: CDR1 MNHNS, CDR2 SASEGT. CDR3 protein: CASSEASRGIGGYNSPLHF. For the CDR3, the DNA is TGTGCCAGCAGTGAAGCGAGTAGGGGGATAGGAGGCTATAATTCACCCCTCCACTTT.

The V call is TRBV27, the J call TRBJ2-7, with TRBD1 matching over 7 bases. The CDR3 has 16 amino acids. Trimming removed 5 bases from V and 2 bases from J; junction bases left unmatched: 12. Germline V CDR1 and CDR2: MNHEY, SMNVEV (reference sequence). As DNA, the CDR3 is TGTGCCAGCAGTCCCATATTACGGACAGGAGCCTACGAGCAGTACTTC. Translating it yields CASSPILRTGAYEQYF.

This chain uses TRBV2 with TRBJ1-2, with D tentatively TRBD1 (6 bases). CDR3 size: 15 residues. The V gene lost 6 bases and the J gene lost 0 bases, with 14 bases spanning the gap. Per germline, CDR1 SNHLY and CDR2 FYNNEI. The CDR3 DNA is TGTGCCAGCAGGGAATCGGGACAACCTAACTATGGCTACACCTTC. This sequence encodes CASRESGQPNYGYTF.

The V gene is TRBV9, the J gene TRBJ2-6; D may be TRBD1 (6 bases). The CDR3 runs 18 residues. The V end was cut by 0 bases, the J end by 4 bases, with 17 bases between. The germline gives CDR1 SGDLS, CDR2 YYNGEE. CDR3 DNA: TGTGCCAGCAGCGTAGACCCGACAGGAAATTACGGGGCCAACGTCCTGACTTTC. It yields the protein CASSVDPTGNYGANVLTF.

The chain uses TRBV6-5 and TRBJ1-2; perhaps TRBD1 as D (6 bases). Trimming took 3 bases from V and 4 from J, leaving 9 bases between them. Germline V gives CDR1 MNHEY, CDR2 SVGAGI. CDR3 length: 13 amino acids. In DNA, the CDR3 is TGTGCCAGCAGTTATGTGGGGGCCTATGGCTACACCTTC. Amino acids: CASSYVGAYGYTF.

The chain carries TRBV30 and TRBJ1-1; 8 bases are a match to TRBD1. With V trimmed by 4 bases and J by 5 bases, 3 bases remained unmatched. Germline CDR1 is GTSNPN and CDR2 is SVGIG (reference sequence). The CDR3 is 12 amino acids. The CDR3 nucleotides read TGTGCCTGGACCCAGGGGGCGACTGAAGCTTTCTTT. Translation: CAWTQGATEAFF.